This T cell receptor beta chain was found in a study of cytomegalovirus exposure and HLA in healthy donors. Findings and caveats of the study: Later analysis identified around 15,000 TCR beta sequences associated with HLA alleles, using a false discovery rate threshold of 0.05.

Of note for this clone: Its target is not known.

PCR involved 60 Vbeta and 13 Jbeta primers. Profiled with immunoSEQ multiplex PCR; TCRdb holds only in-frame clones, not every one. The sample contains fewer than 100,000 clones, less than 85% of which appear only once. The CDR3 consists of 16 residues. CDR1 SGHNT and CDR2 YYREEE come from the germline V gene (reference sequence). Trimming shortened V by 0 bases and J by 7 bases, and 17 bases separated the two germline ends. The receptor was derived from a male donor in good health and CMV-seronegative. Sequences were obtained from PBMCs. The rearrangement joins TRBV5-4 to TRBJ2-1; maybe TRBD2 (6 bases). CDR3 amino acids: CASSLAGGTMRNEQFF. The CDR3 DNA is TGTGCCAGCAGCTTGGCCGGCGGGACCATGAGGAATGAGCAGTTCTTC.